The rows below give T cell receptor beta chains drawn from one sample of a study of blood T cell repertoires in COVID-19. Sequencing was performed with immunoSEQ multiplex PCR; in TCRdb, only in-frame clones are kept and a portion is missing. The sample holds about 110,000 clones, 75% to 90% seen once. The specimen was peripheral blood. These receptors originate from a woman in her sixties with acute or convalescent COVID-19. Both conserved end residues are part of each CDR3. Each record gives: CDR3 protein, CDR3 DNA, CDR3 length, J gene, clone size, V gene, D gene. A D gene is named only where the DNA matches it firmly. Size values are once, few and many counts, or a class for expanded clones, and some rows have none.

cdr3_aa: CASRGAGTGRSPLHF
cdr3_nt: TGTGCCAGCAGGGGCGCTGGGACAGGGCGGTCACCCCTCCACTTT
cdr3_length: 15
j_call: TRBJ1-6
clone_size: NA
v_call: TRBV27
d_call: TRBD1

cdr3_aa: CASERGSSTDTQYF
cdr3_nt: TGCGCCAGCGAACGGGGTTCTAGCACAGATACGCAGTATTTT
cdr3_length: 14
j_call: TRBJ2-3
clone_size: NA
v_call: TRBV5-1
d_call: NA

cdr3_aa: CASSPRDRAFSGNTIYF
cdr3_nt: TGTGCCAGCAGTCCAAGGGACAGGGCTTTTTCCGGAAACACCATATATTTT
cdr3_length: 17
j_call: TRBJ1-3
clone_size: NA
v_call: TRBV6-6
d_call: TRBD1

cdr3_aa: CASNQGAYEQYF
cdr3_nt: TGTGCCAGCAACCAGGGGGCCTACGAGCAGTACTTC
cdr3_length: 12
j_call: TRBJ2-7
clone_size: NA
v_call: TRBV7-2
d_call: TRBD1

cdr3_aa: CASRGALPYEQYF
cdr3_nt: TGCGCCAGCAGGGGGGCGCTGCCCTACGAGCAGTACTTC
cdr3_length: 13
j_call: TRBJ2-7
clone_size: once
v_call: TRBV10-2
d_call: NA

cdr3_aa: CATSSPRQSSGNTIYF
cdr3_nt: TGTGCCACCAGCAGTCCCCGACAGAGCTCTGGAAACACCATATATTTT
cdr3_length: 16
j_call: TRBJ1-3
clone_size: NA
v_call: TRBV15
d_call: NA

cdr3_aa: CASSVVVSGGNTIYF
cdr3_nt: TGTGCCAGCAGCGTAGTGGTTTCGGGGGGAAACACCATATATTTT
cdr3_length: 15
j_call: TRBJ1-3
clone_size: NA
v_call: TRBV9
d_call: NA

cdr3_aa: CASSELAAGELFF
cdr3_nt: TGTGCCAGCAGTGAATTAGCGGCCGGGGAGCTGTTTTTT
cdr3_length: 13
j_call: TRBJ2-2
clone_size: NA
v_call: TRBV6-1
d_call: NA

cdr3_aa: CASSGPSTQETQYF
cdr3_nt: TGCGCCAGCAGCGGGCCTAGCACCCAAGAGACCCAGTACTTC
cdr3_length: 14
j_call: TRBJ2-5
clone_size: NA
v_call: TRBV4-1
d_call: NA

cdr3_aa: CASRQWDRANSPLHF
cdr3_nt: TGTGCCAGTAGACAATGGGACAGGGCGAATTCACCCCTCCACTTT
cdr3_length: 15
j_call: TRBJ1-6
clone_size: NA
v_call: TRBV19
d_call: TRBD1

cdr3_aa: CASSLRTGSGGIGDEQFF
cdr3_nt: TGTGCCAGCAGCCTGAGGACGGGGAGCGGGGGGATTGGTGATGAGCAGTTCTTC
cdr3_length: 18
j_call: TRBJ2-1
clone_size: NA
v_call: TRBV7-9
d_call: TRBD2

cdr3_aa: CASSWDIGRTSGNTIYF
cdr3_nt: TGTGCCAGCAGCTGGGACATCGGACGGACATCTGGAAACACCATATATTTT
cdr3_length: 17
j_call: TRBJ1-3
clone_size: NA
v_call: TRBV7-2
d_call: NA

cdr3_aa: CASSHSRRGNTEAFF
cdr3_nt: TGTGCCAGCAGTCACTCTAGACGGGGGAACACTGAAGCTTTCTTT
cdr3_length: 15
j_call: TRBJ1-1
clone_size: once
v_call: TRBV6-2/TRBV6-3
d_call: NA

cdr3_aa: CASSSGAGVFHGYTF
cdr3_nt: TGTGCCAGCAGCTCCGGCGCCGGGGTATTCCATGGCTACACCTTC
cdr3_length: 15
j_call: TRBJ1-2
clone_size: NA
v_call: TRBV7-9
d_call: NA

cdr3_aa: CASSFTSNEQFF
cdr3_nt: TGTGCCAGCAGCTTTACTAGCAATGAGCAGTTCTTC
cdr3_length: 12
j_call: TRBJ2-1
clone_size: NA
v_call: TRBV5-6
d_call: NA

cdr3_aa: CASSMGQIRRYGYTF
cdr3_nt: TGTGCCAGTAGTATGGGCCAGATACGGCGCTATGGCTACACCTTC
cdr3_length: 15
j_call: TRBJ1-2
clone_size: NA
v_call: TRBV19
d_call: NA

cdr3_aa: CASSMTGANYGYTF
cdr3_nt: TGTGCCAGCAGTATGACAGGTGCTAACTATGGCTACACCTTC
cdr3_length: 14
j_call: TRBJ1-2
clone_size: NA
v_call: TRBV6-5
d_call: NA

cdr3_aa: CASTFSGEGSIQYF
cdr3_nt: TGTGCCAGCACCTTTTCGGGGGAGGGGAGCATTCAGTACTTC
cdr3_length: 14
j_call: TRBJ2-4
clone_size: NA
v_call: TRBV9
d_call: TRBD2

cdr3_aa: CASSQDRTGGGTDTQYF
cdr3_nt: TGTGCCAGCAGCCAAGACCGGACAGGGGGCGGCACAGATACGCAGTATTTT
cdr3_length: 17
j_call: TRBJ2-3
clone_size: NA
v_call: TRBV3-1/TRBV3-2
d_call: TRBD1

cdr3_aa: CASSYSGRAGETQYF
cdr3_nt: TGTGCCAGCAGCTATAGCGGGAGGGCCGGGGAGACCCAGTACTTC
cdr3_length: 15
j_call: TRBJ2-5
clone_size: NA
v_call: TRBV7-2
d_call: TRBD2

cdr3_aa: CASSRGLAGGSTDTQYF
cdr3_nt: TGTGCCAGCAGCCGTGGACTAGCGGGAGGGAGCACAGATACGCAGTATTTT
cdr3_length: 17
j_call: TRBJ2-3
clone_size: NA
v_call: TRBV14
d_call: TRBD2

cdr3_aa: CASSLLAGGNNEQFF
cdr3_nt: TGCGCCAGCAGCCTCTTGGCGGGGGGGAACAATGAGCAGTTCTTC
cdr3_length: 15
j_call: TRBJ2-1
clone_size: NA
v_call: TRBV5-1
d_call: TRBD2

cdr3_aa: CASSSPGLASYEQYF
cdr3_nt: TGCGCCAGCAGCTCTCCGGGACTAGCGTCCTACGAGCAGTACTTC
cdr3_length: 15
j_call: TRBJ2-7
clone_size: NA
v_call: TRBV5-1
d_call: TRBD2

cdr3_aa: CASSSAGSRNNEQFF
cdr3_nt: TGTGCCAGCAGTTCAGCGGGCTCTCGCAACAATGAGCAGTTCTTC
cdr3_length: 15
j_call: TRBJ2-1
clone_size: NA
v_call: TRBV28
d_call: NA

cdr3_aa: CASSQDYRGFDTQYF
cdr3_nt: TGTGCCAGCAGCCAAGATTACAGGGGTTTCGATACGCAGTATTTT
cdr3_length: 15
j_call: TRBJ2-3
clone_size: NA
v_call: TRBV14
d_call: TRBD1

cdr3_aa: CASRSGGNQPQHF
cdr3_nt: TGTGCCAGCAGATCAGGGGGGAATCAGCCCCAGCATTTT
cdr3_length: 13
j_call: TRBJ1-5
clone_size: NA
v_call: TRBV28
d_call: TRBD1

cdr3_aa: CASSFAQVSTDTQYF
cdr3_nt: TGTGCCAGCAGTTTTGCGCAGGTCAGCACAGATACGCAGTATTTT
cdr3_length: 15
j_call: TRBJ2-3
clone_size: NA
v_call: TRBV28
d_call: NA

cdr3_aa: CASSFRTPRPTDTQYF
cdr3_nt: TGTGCCAGCAGTTTCCGGACTCCCCGCCCCACAGATACGCAGTATTTT
cdr3_length: 16
j_call: TRBJ2-3
clone_size: NA
v_call: TRBV27
d_call: NA

cdr3_aa: CAWRLYRGEGKAFF
cdr3_nt: TGTGCCTGGAGATTATACCGGGGAGAGGGAAAAGCTTTCTTT
cdr3_length: 14
j_call: TRBJ1-1
clone_size: NA
v_call: TRBV30
d_call: NA

cdr3_aa: CATSETGTVYTGELFF
cdr3_nt: TGTGCCACCAGTGAGACCGGGACAGTCTACACCGGGGAGCTGTTTTTT
cdr3_length: 16
j_call: TRBJ2-2
clone_size: NA
v_call: TRBV24-1
d_call: TRBD1

cdr3_aa: CASSVTGGRSGIQYF
cdr3_nt: TGTGCCAGCAGTGTCACAGGGGGCAGGTCGGGCATTCAGTACTTC
cdr3_length: 15
j_call: TRBJ2-4
clone_size: once
v_call: TRBV28
d_call: TRBD1

cdr3_aa: CASSVGQGATTQYF
cdr3_nt: TGTGCCAGCAGCGTAGGACAGGGGGCGACGACCCAGTACTTC
cdr3_length: 14
j_call: TRBJ2-5
clone_size: NA
v_call: TRBV9
d_call: TRBD1

cdr3_aa: CASSLAGLAATGELFF
cdr3_nt: TGTGCCAGCAGCCTTGCCGGACTAGCGGCCACCGGGGAGCTGTTTTTT
cdr3_length: 16
j_call: TRBJ2-2
clone_size: NA
v_call: TRBV3-1/TRBV3-2
d_call: TRBD2

cdr3_aa: CASGPPEQGLRTHNYGYTF
cdr3_nt: TGTGCTAGTGGTCCTCCCGAACAGGGCCTCCGCACCCATAACTATGGCTACACCTTC
cdr3_length: 19
j_call: TRBJ1-2
clone_size: NA
v_call: TRBV12-5
d_call: NA

cdr3_aa: CSASLGGGTGELFF
cdr3_nt: TGCAGTGCTAGTTTAGGCGGAGGCACCGGGGAGCTGTTTTTT
cdr3_length: 14
j_call: TRBJ2-2
clone_size: NA
v_call: TRBV20-1
d_call: NA

cdr3_aa: CSGYSHNEQFF
cdr3_nt: TGCAGTGGGTACAGCCACAATGAGCAGTTCTTC
cdr3_length: 11
j_call: TRBJ2-1
clone_size: NA
v_call: TRBV20-1
d_call: NA

cdr3_aa: CASRIDRGHGYTF
cdr3_nt: TGTGCCAGCAGGATAGACAGGGGACATGGCTACACCTTC
cdr3_length: 13
j_call: TRBJ1-2
clone_size: NA
v_call: TRBV27
d_call: TRBD1

cdr3_aa: CASRELPTNGKLFF
cdr3_nt: TGTGCCAGTAGAGAGCTCCCAACTAATGGGAAACTGTTTTTT
cdr3_length: 14
j_call: TRBJ1-4
clone_size: NA
v_call: TRBV19
d_call: NA

cdr3_aa: CATSAWGVETQYF
cdr3_nt: TGTGCCACCAGTGCCTGGGGGGTAGAGACCCAGTACTTC
cdr3_length: 13
j_call: TRBJ2-5
clone_size: NA
v_call: TRBV24-1
d_call: NA

cdr3_aa: CATLSRGGYGYTF
cdr3_nt: TGTGCCACGCTTAGTCGGGGGGGTTATGGCTACACCTTC
cdr3_length: 13
j_call: TRBJ1-2
clone_size: NA
v_call: TRBV3-1/TRBV3-2
d_call: NA

cdr3_aa: CASNHLGGDTQYF
cdr3_nt: TGTGCCAGCAACCACCTAGGCGGAGATACGCAGTATTTT
cdr3_length: 13
j_call: TRBJ2-3
clone_size: NA
v_call: TRBV12-3/TRBV12-4
d_call: NA

cdr3_aa: CASSTGTSAYNEQFF
cdr3_nt: TGTGCCAGTAGTACCGGGACTAGCGCGTACAATGAGCAGTTCTTC
cdr3_length: 15
j_call: TRBJ2-1
clone_size: NA
v_call: TRBV19
d_call: TRBD2

cdr3_aa: CASSEVPEASNQPQHF
cdr3_nt: TGTGCCAGCAGTGAAGTCCCTGAGGCGAGCAATCAGCCCCAGCATTTT
cdr3_length: 16
j_call: TRBJ1-5
clone_size: NA
v_call: TRBV2
d_call: NA

cdr3_aa: CSASSGTGHSPLHF
cdr3_nt: TGCAGTGCTAGTTCCGGGACAGGGCATTCACCCCTCCACTTT
cdr3_length: 14
j_call: TRBJ1-6
clone_size: NA
v_call: TRBV20-1
d_call: TRBD1

cdr3_aa: CSASRGVLYEQYF
cdr3_nt: TGCAGTGCCAGTCGCGGGGTGCTCTACGAGCAGTACTTC
cdr3_length: 13
j_call: TRBJ2-7
clone_size: NA
v_call: TRBV20-1
d_call: NA

cdr3_aa: CAWSGGRGLINEQFF
cdr3_nt: TGTGCCTGGAGTGGGGGCCGGGGACTAATAAATGAGCAGTTCTTC
cdr3_length: 15
j_call: TRBJ2-1
clone_size: NA
v_call: TRBV30
d_call: TRBD2

cdr3_aa: CAISEQSRGGYGYTF
cdr3_nt: TGTGCCATCAGTGAGCAAAGTAGGGGCGGCTATGGCTACACCTTC
cdr3_length: 15
j_call: TRBJ1-2
clone_size: once
v_call: TRBV10-3
d_call: NA

cdr3_aa: CAWSVLWGQTEAFF
cdr3_nt: TGTGCCTGGAGTGTATTATGGGGGCAAACTGAAGCTTTCTTT
cdr3_length: 14
j_call: TRBJ1-1
clone_size: NA
v_call: TRBV30
d_call: NA

cdr3_aa: CASSPSGRTGELFF
cdr3_nt: TGCGCCAGCAGCCCCTCAGGGCGGACCGGGGAGCTGTTTTTT
cdr3_length: 14
j_call: TRBJ2-2
clone_size: few
v_call: TRBV4-1
d_call: NA

cdr3_aa: CASSYRDSLYGYTF
cdr3_nt: TGTGCCAGCAGTTACCGGGACAGTTTATATGGCTACACCTTC
cdr3_length: 14
j_call: TRBJ1-2
clone_size: once
v_call: TRBV5-6
d_call: TRBD1

cdr3_aa: CASSLGTGNTDTQYF
cdr3_nt: TGTGCCAGCAGTTTAGGGACAGGGAACACAGATACGCAGTATTTT
cdr3_length: 15
j_call: TRBJ2-3
clone_size: NA
v_call: TRBV2
d_call: TRBD1

cdr3_aa: CASSTQNTEAFF
cdr3_nt: TGTGCCAGCAGCACACAGAACACTGAAGCTTTCTTT
cdr3_length: 12
j_call: TRBJ1-1
clone_size: NA
v_call: TRBV5-4
d_call: NA

cdr3_aa: CASSKSGTYEQYF
cdr3_nt: TGTGCCAGTAGTAAGAGCGGAACCTACGAGCAGTACTTC
cdr3_length: 13
j_call: TRBJ2-7
clone_size: NA
v_call: TRBV19
d_call: NA